The clone carrying this TCR beta chain is a singleton in its sample. It was with unique molecular identifiers that the TCRbeta library was prepared. One entry per CDR3 protein, called by TCRdb with MiXCR from the PCR reads. The sample includes hundreds of thousands of distinct CDR3 sequences, roughly 14% of them seen just once. This entry comes from a study of T-cell reconstitution after alpha-beta-depleted transplantation in children. With V trimmed by 1 base and J by 8 bases, 11 bases remained unmatched. The germline V gene has CDR1 SEHNR and CDR2 FQNEAQ (reference sequence). The length of the CDR3 is 16 residues.

This specimen was PBMCs, taken from the stem cell graft. This sequence joins TRBV7-9 and TRBJ2-1; TRBD1 matches at 7 bases. The clonotype was recovered from a human donor who donated a stem cell graft to a child with Fanconi anemia. CDR3 sequence (DNA): TGTGCCAGCAGCTTAGTTGTTACAGGGGACGTCGATGAGCAGTTCTTC. Encoded protein: CASSLVVTGDVDEQFF.